Listed below are T cell receptor beta chains from one sample, sequenced in a study of early T cells in non-severe SARS-CoV-2 infection. TCRdb recomputed calls from the 5' RACE reads with MiXCR, one row per CDR3 protein. The sample gives about 84,000 distinct CDR3 sequences, 9% to 13% of which show up once; approximately 2.4% is in the top ten. The sequencing input was whole blood. These receptors all come from an adult who was a healthcare worker with PCR-confirmed SARS-CoV-2 infection or an uninfected control (not recorded which). Each CDR3 is given with its conserved first and last residue. Each record gives: clone size, D gene, CDR3 length, V gene, J gene, CDR3 protein, CDR3 DNA. D genes are given only for firm matches. Where a row states a size, it is once, few, many or the class of an expanded clone; other rows omit it.

-	-	14	TRBV7-8	TRBJ2-1	CASSPLSLVHEQFF	TGTGCCAGCAGCCCACTTTCCCTAGTGCATGAGCAGTTCTTC
-	TRBD1	13	TRBV6-1	TRBJ1-6	CASKGTAVSPLHF	TGTGCCAGCAAGGGGACAGCAGTTTCACCCCTCCACTTT
many	-	14	TRBV2	TRBJ1-3	CASSDMVNGNTIYF	TGTGCCAGCAGTGACATGGTGAATGGAAACACCATATATTTT
-	-	16	TRBV18	TRBJ1-1	CASSPTRGMVNTEAFF	TGTGCCAGCTCACCCACCCGAGGAATGGTGAACACTGAAGCTTTCTTT
many	-	15	TRBV20-1	TRBJ2-7	CSATRTARMGYEQYF	TGCAGTGCTACTCGGACCGCCCGAATGGGGTACGAGCAGTACTTC
few	TRBD1	15	TRBV27	TRBJ1-2	CASSFMGGQHYGYTF	TGTGCCAGCAGTTTCATGGGGGGACAGCACTATGGCTACACCTTC
medium-sized	TRBD1	13	TRBV12-3/TRBV12-4	TRBJ1-2	CASSFSTGEGYTF	TGTGCCAGCAGTTTCTCAACAGGGGAGGGCTACACCTTC
many	-	16	TRBV5-1	TRBJ1-1	CASSLGTGTAIAEAFF	TGCGCCAGCAGCTTGGGTACCGGGACCGCAATCGCCGAAGCTTTCTTT
-	-	15	TRBV24-1	TRBJ2-4	CATSDGGEDKNIQYF	TGTGCCACCAGTGATGGCGGGGAAGACAAAAACATTCAGTACTTC
-	TRBD1	15	TRBV5-1	TRBJ1-4	CASSPGQAGNEKLFF	TGTGCCAGCAGCCCGGGACAGGCGGGTAATGAAAAACTGTTTTTT
-	-	15	TRBV11-2	TRBJ1-6	CASSNRGTRDSPLHF	TGTGCCAGCAGCAATAGGGGGACGCGGGATTCACCCCTCCACTTT
many	-	14	TRBV27	TRBJ2-7	CASRGPPPTYEQYF	TGTGCCAGCCGCGGTCCCCCTCCTACCTACGAGCAGTACTTC
-	-	13	TRBV29-1	TRBJ1-1	CSTGGTGNTEAFF	TGCAGCACTGGAGGTACGGGGAACACTGAAGCTTTCTTT
-	-	16	TRBV19	TRBJ2-2	CASSSRASANTGELFF	TGTGCCAGTAGTTCTCGGGCGAGCGCGAACACCGGGGAGCTGTTTTTT
few	-	16	TRBV7-2	TRBJ2-4	CASSPRWGGTKNIQYF	TGTGCCAGCAGCCCCCGGTGGGGCGGGACCAAAAACATTCAGTACTTC
few	TRBD2	15	TRBV11-3	TRBJ2-1	CASSLPGLAHNEQFF	TGTGCCAGCAGCTTACCGGGACTAGCGCACAATGAGCAGTTCTTC
many	-	14	TRBV4-2	TRBJ2-4	CASSRTAPGDIQYF	TGTGCCAGCAGCCGGACAGCCCCTGGGGACATTCAGTACTTC
many	TRBD2	16	TRBV29-1	TRBJ2-7	CSVEGLAGVGSYEQYF	TGCAGCGTCGAGGGACTAGCGGGAGTTGGTTCCTACGAGCAGTACTTC
-	TRBD2	15	TRBV18	TRBJ2-7	CASSPQSGSSGEQYF	TGTGCCAGCTCACCTCAAAGCGGGAGTAGCGGCGAGCAGTACTTC
many	TRBD1	15	TRBV29-1	TRBJ2-2	CSVVTGARSTGELFF	TGCAGCGTTGTCACAGGGGCGCGGAGCACCGGGGAGCTGTTTTTT
-	-	15	TRBV21-1	TRBJ2-7	CASSITGDSCYEQYF	TGTGCCAGCAGCATCACGGGGGACAGTTGCTACGAGCAGTACTTC
-	TRBD2	18	TRBV7-7	TRBJ2-5	CASSTGTSGGAGQETQYF	TGTGCTAGCAGCACCGGGACTAGCGGGGGGGCGGGCCAAGAGACCCAGTACTTC
-	-	15	TRBV5-1	TRBJ2-1	CASSLEGQGHNEQFF	TGCGCCAGCAGCTTGGAGGGGCAGGGCCACAATGAGCAGTTCTTC
-	TRBD1	14	TRBV7-9	TRBJ1-1	CASSLAKGAAEAFF	TGTGCCAGCAGCTTAGCGAAGGGGGCGGCTGAAGCTTTCTTT
-	-	13	TRBV3-1	TRBJ1-2	CASSQIGMPGYTF	TGTGCCAGCAGCCAGATCGGCATGCCAGGCTACACCTTC
few	-	13	TRBV12-3/TRBV12-4	TRBJ1-2	CASSQVGSYGYTF	TGTGCCAGCAGTCAAGTTGGGAGCTATGGCTACACCTTC
few	TRBD1	16	TRBV10-3	TRBJ1-1	CAISDWTGIQNTEAFF	TGTGCCATCAGTGACTGGACAGGGATACAGAACACTGAAGCTTTCTTT
many	-	14	TRBV25-1	TRBJ2-7	CASSEYGGRYEQYF	TGTGCCAGCAGTGAATACGGGGGTAGGTACGAGCAGTACTTC
many	-	16	TRBV2	TRBJ2-5	CASSRSRTVPKETQYF	TGTGCCAGCAGTCGATCCCGGACAGTCCCGAAAGAGACCCAGTACTTC
few	-	13	TRBV29-1	TRBJ1-4	CSVLGRSNEKLFF	TGCAGCGTATTAGGGCGGAGTAATGAAAAACTGTTTTTT
many	-	11	TRBV20-1	TRBJ1-3	CSVSAGNTIYF	TGCAGTGTGTCAGCTGGAAACACCATATATTTT
many	-	15	TRBV11-3	TRBJ2-2	CASSSAAAYTGELFF	TGTGCCAGCAGCTCCGCGGCAGCTTACACCGGGGAGCTGTTTTTT
many	TRBD1	16	TRBV12-5	TRBJ1-1	CASGRGQGAWVTEAFF	TGTGCTAGTGGCCGGGGACAGGGGGCGTGGGTGACTGAAGCTTTCTTT
many	-	14	TRBV25-1	TRBJ1-5	CASSEFGGGQPQHF	TGTGCCAGCAGTGAATTTGGTGGTGGGCAGCCCCAGCATTTT
few	-	14	TRBV13	TRBJ2-2	CASSLGKNTGELFF	TGTGCCAGCAGCTTAGGAAAGAACACCGGGGAGCTGTTTTTT
many	-	16	TRBV7-8	TRBJ1-1	CASSLGQGQADTEAFF	TGTGCCAGCAGCTTAGGGCAGGGTCAGGCGGACACTGAAGCTTTCTTT
many	-	14	TRBV9	TRBJ2-7	CASSVDQGIHEQYF	TGTGCCAGCAGCGTAGATCAGGGAATCCACGAGCAGTACTTC
many	TRBD1	15	TRBV10-2	TRBJ2-2	CASSVLGQGTGELFF	TGCGCCAGCAGTGTCTTGGGACAGGGAACCGGGGAGCTGTTTTTT
few	-	16	TRBV19	TRBJ1-5	CASSSGSSYSNQPQHF	TGTGCCAGTAGTAGCGGGAGTTCTTATAGCAATCAGCCCCAGCATTTT
many	-	14	TRBV7-2	TRBJ2-7	CASSPLGSIYEQYF	TGTGCCAGCAGCCCTCTCGGGTCTATCTACGAGCAGTACTTC
-	TRBD1	14	TRBV28	TRBJ2-7	CASSLIGTGGEQYF	TGTGCCAGCAGTTTAATCGGGACAGGGGGAGAGCAGTACTTC
-	-	12	TRBV11-2	TRBJ2-1	CAGSLPGPGKFF	TGTGCCGGCAGCCTCCCGGGTCCCGGGAAGTTCTTC
many	TRBD1	12	TRBV7-3	TRBJ1-2	CASSSTGKGYTF	TGTGCCAGCAGCTCGACAGGGAAAGGCTACACCTTC
few	-	16	TRBV5-6	TRBJ2-5	CASSLVGGGDQETQYF	TGTGCCAGCAGCTTGGTAGGCGGGGGCGACCAAGAGACCCAGTACTTC
many	TRBD1	15	TRBV14	TRBJ1-6	CASSQLQGALAPLHF	TGTGCCAGCAGCCAGTTACAGGGGGCATTGGCACCCCTCCACTTT
few	-	15	TRBV5-1	TRBJ1-5	CASSFSGESNQPQHF	TGCGCCAGCAGCTTTTCAGGGGAAAGCAATCAGCCCCAGCATTTT
-	TRBD1	13	TRBV12-3/TRBV12-4	TRBJ2-4	CATQGVAKNIQYF	TGTGCCACCCAGGGGGTAGCCAAAAACATTCAGTACTTC
few	-	14	TRBV19	TRBJ2-4	CASSMGLTKNIQYF	TGTGCCAGTAGTATGGGTCTTACCAAAAACATTCAGTACTTC
-	-	11	TRBV12-3/TRBV12-4	TRBJ2-5	CASSFMETQYF	TGTGCCAGCAGTTTTATGGAGACCCAGTACTTC
many	-	13	TRBV6-2/TRBV6-3	TRBJ1-5	CASSLFTGQPQHF	TGTGCCAGCAGTCTATTTACAGGTCAGCCCCAGCATTTT
many	-	13	TRBV12-3/TRBV12-4	TRBJ2-1	CASSLAEGDEQFF	TGTGCCAGCAGTTTAGCGGAGGGCGATGAGCAGTTCTTC
-	-	15	TRBV7-3	TRBJ2-3	CASSLRGGETDTQYF	TGTGCCAGCAGCTTAAGGGGGGGCGAAACAGATACGCAGTATTTT
many	-	13	TRBV3-1	TRBJ2-7	CASSQDVGAEQYF	TGTGCCAGCAGCCAAGACGTCGGGGCCGAGCAGTACTTC